This TCR beta chain was identified during a study of blood T cell repertoires in COVID-19. Study details: The origin of the acute and convalescent COVID-19 samples was the United States, Italy and Spain. PBMCs, B-cell-depleted T cells, or T cells provided the cDNA or gDNA that made up the material.

As originally analysed: By means of reference gene primer amplification, nucleated cell counts were estimated. The method was immunoSEQ multiplex PCR; TCRdb's version includes in-frame clones alone and lacks a portion of them. The V and J calls and clone size come from that table; D and trimming were worked out from the DNA. This sample has tens of thousands of clones, with less than 90% found just once. Germline V gene data show CDR1 as LGHNT and CDR2 as FRNRAP. The CDR3 spans 14 residues. V lost 2 bases, J lost 4 bases, and 1 base stayed unmatched. Sequences were obtained from peripheral blood. This sequence was found in a man aged 50 to 60 with acute or convalescent COVID-19. The genes are TRBV12-5 and TRBJ2-2; 7 positions match TRBD2. The CDR3 is CASGLWGGTGELFF. The CDR3 region has the DNA TGTGCTAGTGGTTTGTGGGGGGGCACCGGGGAGCTGTTTTTT. Together with reference TRBV12-5 and TRBJ2-2, the CDR3 gives the full variable domain: DARVTQTPRHKVTEMGQEVTMRCQPILGHNTVFWYRQTMMQGLELLAYFRNRAPLDDSGMPKDRFSAEMPDATLATLKIQPSEPRDSAVYFCASGLWGGTGELFFGEGSRLTVL.